The T cell receptor (beta chain) under discussion was sequenced for a study of regulatory T cells in long-lasting Graves disease. Across the study: Graves' patients, diagnosed recently, had received antithyroid drugs under 3 months.

To note about this clonotype: The antigen is undetermined. Given a much more abundant clone one base away, this may be a read error. The CDR3 does not close with the conserved phenylalanine or tryptophan, likely indicating a read error.

The CDR3 is made up of 15 amino acids. Losses at the gene ends were 6 bases for V and 0 bases for J; bases not matched to a gene: 7. Germline V CDR1 and CDR2: SGHTA, FQGNSA. For TCR beta, libraries came from iRepertoire HTBI primers and Arm-PCR of CDR3 regions. Per the original data handling: In the combined samples, 50 to 75 TRBV and 14 to 15 TRBJ segments were identified. MiXCR was run by TCRdb on the multiplex PCR reads, yielding one entry per CDR3 protein. These V and J calls are TCRdb output, not the study's own analysis. This repertoire shows 350,000 to 550,000 distinct CDR3 sequences, 14% found once; its top ten account for roughly a sixth. Notes on the study in general: TRBV28 was favored in persistent disease, as were TRBJ1-2 and TRBJ2-5.

Time point noted: newly diagnosed GD, antithyroid drugs for less than 3 months. Preparation of the TCR library used RNA extracted from PBMCs. Peripheral blood, nine milliliters of it, was drawn into EDTA tubes. These data also featured in a second study, about T cells in Graves' hyperthyroidism and ophthalmopathy.

The sequence came from a woman between 50 and 59 years old with Graves disease. The sample here was peripheral blood mononuclear cells (PBMCs), taken at new diagnosis, from a patient treated with antithyroid drugs. The chain is built from TRBV7-2 and TRBJ2-5; TRBD1 matches 7 bases. CDR3 residues: CASSPLDRDQETQYC. CDR3 in DNA: TGTGCCAGCAGTCCCCTAGACAGGGACCAAGAGACCCAGTACTGC.